This T cell receptor (beta chain) was recovered during a study of spatial heterogeneity in lung cancer. The sample's time point: sample taken at primary tumor resection. Whole RNA was taken from tumor, nontumor lung or frozen PBMC; it was then sequenced unsorted. The CDR3 loop spans 14 amino acids. Trimming shortened V by 3 bases and J by 5 bases, and 11 bases separated the two germline ends. Germline loops: CDR1 ENHRY, CDR2 SYGVKD. TCRdb re-analysed the 5' RACE reads in MiXCR, keeping a single row per CDR3 protein. The data hold around 74,000 distinct CDR3 sequences, with about 14% observed a single time.

The source is a male donor with early-stage non-small cell lung cancer. This chain connects TRBV10-3 to TRBJ2-1, with D perhaps matching TRBD2 (5 bases). The starting material was PBMCs, obtained at surgery. The CDR3 region has the DNA TGTGCCATCAGTGAAGGGAGAATAGACAATGAGCAGTTCTTC. It is translated as CAISEGRIDNEQFF.